The 3 T cell receptor beta chains below were found in one sample sequenced in a study of shared clonotypes between healthy human individuals. Only in-frame clones appear in the TCRdb table, and some are missing; sequencing was by immunoSEQ multiplex PCR. The sample has approximately 600,000 clones; approximately 95% are singletons. Naive CD8 isolation took CD45RO-negative cells positively selected for CCR7 and excluded terminally differentiated effector memory CD45RA+ cells. Sequencing was done on a sample of naive CD8+ T cells sorted from blood. These receptor sequences come from a woman under 40 in good health.

This clone was picked up one time. The V and J genes are TRBV7-6 and TRBJ1-3; 7 nucleotides match TRBD1. Germline assignment: CDR1 SGHVS and CDR2 FNYEAQ. V was clipped by 5 bases and J by 0 bases; unmatched bases: 7. This CDR3 is 16 amino acids long. The CDR3 is CASSHRRQGSGNTIYF. The CDR3 nucleotides are TGTGCCAGCAGCCATCGCCGACAGGGCTCTGGAAACACCATATATTTT. The whole variable domain, filled in from reference TRBV7-6 and TRBJ1-3, reads GAGVSQSPRYKVTKRGQDVALRCDPISGHVSLYWYRQALGQGPEFLTYFNYEAQQDKSGLPNDRFSAERPEGSISTLTIQRTEQRDSAMYRCASSHRRQGSGNTIYFGEGSWLTVV.

The chain couples TRBV27 to TRBJ2-7; TRBD1 matches at 7 bases. The ends lost 4 bases at V and 5 bases at J; junction bases unmatched: 8. The CDR3 has 14 residues. From germline, CDR1 is MNHEY and CDR2 SMNVEV (reference sequence). The CDR3: CASSSRDRVHEQYF. Here the CDR3 DNA reads TGTGCCAGCAGTTCTCGAGACAGGGTGCACGAGCAGTACTTC.

This chain uses TRBV15 with TRBJ2-7; D is uncertain. V lost 0 bases, J lost 3 bases, and 6 bases lay in between. Per germline, CDR1 LNHNV and CDR2 YYDKDF (reference sequence). This CDR3 has 13 residues. The CDR3 loop reads CATSRELNYEQYF. As DNA, the CDR3 is TGTGCCACCAGCAGAGAACTGAACTACGAGCAGTACTTC.